These 27 T cell receptor beta chains were sequenced from one sample in a study of cytomegalovirus exposure and HLA in healthy donors. With 60 Vbeta and 13 Jbeta primers, the PCR was carried out. Clones were read by immunoSEQ multiplex PCR, and TCRdb kept only the in-frame ones, dropping some. In the table there are about 280,000 clones, roughly 90% of which are singletons. The sample comprised PBMCs. These receptors all come from a woman aged 18-30 years in good health and CMV-seronegative.

This sequence joins TRBV19 and TRBJ2-3, with 7 bases that match TRBD1. The germline V gene encodes CDR1 LNHDA and CDR2 SQIVND (reference sequence). The CDR3 extends over 15 amino acids. Trimming took 5 bases from V and 5 from J; bases not matched to a gene: 10. The CDR3 reads CASSFDREILDTQYF. CDR3 DNA sequence: TGTGCCAGTAGTTTCGACAGGGAAATCTTAGATACGCAGTATTTT.

This clone was detected once. The chain combines TRBV5-1 with TRBJ1-2; D remains unclear. The CDR3 runs to 13 residues. CDR1 SGHRS and CDR2 YFSETQ come from the germline V gene. V was pared by 3 bases and J by 3 bases, with 9 bases between. CDR3 in amino acids: CASSYFQDYGYTF. In nucleotides, the CDR3 is TGCGCCAGCAGCTACTTCCAAGACTATGGCTACACCTTC.

CDR3 sequence (DNA): TGTGCCAGCAGCCAAGATGGGAGTCACGAGGGGCAGTATTTT. Its protein product is CASSQDGSHEGQYF. J is TRBJ2-3 and V is TRBV14; D is perhaps TRBD2 (5 bases). The V gene's germline CDR1 is SGHDN and CDR2 FVKESK. Deletions cut 0 bases from V and 11 bases from J, with 15 bases between. This CDR3 is built from 14 residues.

The rearrangement links TRBV30 to TRBJ1-3; tentative D call: TRBD1 (6 bases). Trimming took 7 bases from V and 0 from J, leaving 13 bases between them. The CDR3 has 14 amino acids. Per germline, CDR1 GTSNPN and CDR2 SVGIG (reference sequence). The CDR3 DNA reads as TGTGCCTTCAACAGGGACCGCTCTGGAAACACCATATATTTT. As protein: CAFNRDRSGNTIYF.

The chain couples TRBV5-4 to TRBJ1-3; D perhaps matches TRBD1 (5 bases). The V end was cut by 4 bases, the J end by 0 bases, with 8 bases between. Germline values: CDR1 SGHNT, CDR2 YYREEE (reference sequence). The CDR3 runs 14 residues. CDR3 in amino acids: CASSGGFSGNTIYF. As DNA, the CDR3 is TGTGCCAGCAGCGGGGGGTTCTCTGGAAACACCATATATTTT.

The chain couples TRBV5-1 to TRBJ2-3, with 7 bases lining up with TRBD1. The CDR3 is made up of 17 amino acids. The V segment lost 2 bases and the J segment 1 base; nucleotides outside the gene matches: 10. CDR1 and CDR2 from the germline V gene are SGHRS and YFSETQ. In DNA form, the CDR3 reads TGCGCCAGCAGCTTAGAGGGGGCCTCGGCGGGCACAGATACGCAGTATTTT. Translating gives CASSLEGASAGTDTQYF.

Note on this clone: At one of its ends the junction is not consistent with the germline gene, which may arise from a read error. The identical CDR3 is also encoded by other nucleotide sequences in the sample. For the CDR3, the DNA is TGCGCCAGCAGCCCCGCTCTGGTCAGTAACTATGGTTACACCTTC. Amino acids: CASSPALVSNYGYTF. The chain couples TRBV5-1 to TRBJ1-2; no firm D call. CDR1 and CDR2 (germline): SGHRS, YFSETQ. The CDR3 is 15 residues long. The entire variable domain, with the rest obtained from reference TRBV5-1 and TRBJ1-2, is as follows: KAGVTQTPRYLIKTRGQQVTLSCSPISGHRSVSWYQQTPGQGLQFLFEYFSETQRNKGNFPGRFSGRQFSNSRSEMNVSTLELGDSALYLCASSPALVSNYGYTFGSGTRLTVV.

The gene calls are TRBV4-1 and TRBJ1-4; TRBD1 matches at 10 bases. This CDR3 contains 15 residues. Germline V gene data show CDR1 as MGHRA and CDR2 as YSYEKL. Trimming cost V 3 bases and J 8 bases; bases outside gene matches: 6. This CDR3 is CASSHEPGQGEKLFF. CDR3 coding DNA: TGCGCCAGCAGCCATGAACCGGGACAGGGGGAAAAACTGTTTTTT.

The chain has TRBV6-5 and TRBJ2-2; 8 nucleotides match TRBD2. Germline values: CDR1 MNHEY, CDR2 SVGAGI. CDR3 length: 15 residues. The trim removed 5 bases at V and 3 bases at J, leaving 5 bases unmatched. The CDR3 bases are TGTGCCAGCAGTCGGACTAGCCCAGACACCGGGGAGCTGTTTTTT. Translation gives CASSRTSPDTGELFF.

This clone was seen only once. This rearrangement joins TRBV13 to TRBJ2-7, with D possibly TRBD2 on 6 matching bases. This CDR3 has 17 residues. Per the germline V gene, CDR1 is PRHDT and CDR2 is FYEKMQ (reference sequence). Trimming removed 2 bases from V and 4 bases from J, with 21 bases in between. CDR3 coding DNA: TGTGCCAGCAGCTTATACCCAGACGGAGGGCCAAGGTACGAGCAGTACTTC. As protein: CASSLYPDGGPRYEQYF. Full variable domain (remainder filled in from reference TRBV13 and TRBJ2-7): AAGVIQSPRHLIKEKRETATLKCYPIPRHDTVYWYQQGPGQDPQFLISFYEKMQSDKGSIPDRFSAQQFSDYHSELNMSSLELGDSALYFCASSLYPDGGPRYEQYFGPGTRLTVT.

The rearrangement links TRBV2 to TRBJ2-1; maybe TRBD2 (7 bases). The CDR3 length is 15 residues. Germline loops: CDR1 SNHLY, CDR2 FYNNEI. V dropped 10 bases and J dropped 5 bases, with 21 bases sitting between them. The CDR3 region is CATLLEGGGNNEQFF. The CDR3 DNA follows: TGTGCCACCCTCCTCGAGGGGGGGGGAAACAATGAGCAGTTCTTC.

J is TRBJ2-7 and V is TRBV5-6; 8 bases are shared with TRBD2. Germline-derived CDR1 and CDR2 are SGHDT and YYEEEE. The J segment lost 2 bases and the V segment lost 3 bases, leaving 4 bases of the junction unmatched. CDR3 length: 14 residues. CDR3 sequence: CASSSPAGAYEQYF. The CDR3 bases are TGTGCCAGCAGCTCTCCAGCGGGGGCCTACGAGCAGTACTTC.

The V and J genes are TRBV15 and TRBJ1-2; no clear D gene. Germline CDR1 reads LNHNV; CDR2 reads YYDKDF (reference sequence). The CDR3 runs to 12 residues. V was trimmed by 3 bases and J by 5 bases, leaving 7 bases between them. The CDR3 loop is CATSSGPYGYTF. The DNA of the CDR3 is TGTGCCACCAGCAGTGGCCCGTATGGCTACACCTTC. Combining the CDR3 with reference TRBV15 and TRBJ1-2 gives the whole variable domain DAMVIQNPRYQVTQFGKPVTLSCSQTLNHNVMYWYQQKSSQAPKLLFHYYDKDFNNEADTPDNFQSRRPNTSFCFLDIRSPGLGDTAMYLCATSSGPYGYTFGSGTRLTVV.

Only a few counts were recorded for this clone. J is TRBJ1-2 and V is TRBV30; D may be TRBD1 (6 bases). The germline V gene encodes CDR1 GTSNPN and CDR2 SVGIG (reference sequence). The V and J ends lost 3 bases and 3 bases respectively, with 14 bases between them. The CDR3 extends over 14 amino acids. The chain's CDR3 is CAWSGTQGHYGYTF. The CDR3 DNA reads TGTGCCTGGAGCGGAACTCAGGGGCACTATGGCTACACCTTC.

The rearrangement joins TRBV5-1 to TRBJ2-4; 7 bases align to TRBD1. The CDR3 has 17 residues. Germline V gene lookup returns CDR1 SGHRS and CDR2 YFSETQ. V gave up 4 bases and J gave up 3 bases; unmatched junction bases: 13. The CDR3: CASSPPQGVPNKNIQYF. In DNA form, the CDR3 reads TGCGCCAGCAGCCCACCCCAGGGGGTCCCCAACAAAAACATTCAGTACTTC. Together with reference TRBV5-1 and TRBJ2-4, the CDR3 gives the full variable domain: KAGVTQTPRYLIKTRGQQVTLSCSPISGHRSVSWYQQTPGQGLQFLFEYFSETQRNKGNFPGRFSGRQFSNSRSEMNVSTLELGDSALYLCASSPPQGVPNKNIQYFGAGTRLSVL.

The rearrangement links TRBV5-1 to TRBJ1-2, with 7 positions matching TRBD1. CDR1 is SGHRS and CDR2 is YFSETQ in the germline V gene. The CDR3 runs 16 residues. V trimming: 1 base; J trimming: 7 bases; junction bases outside the gene matches: 13. This chain's CDR3 is CASSLNGLDRVAGYTF. CDR3 in DNA: TGCGCCAGCAGCTTGAATGGGCTAGACAGGGTGGCTGGCTACACCTTC.

The chain couples TRBV7-2 to TRBJ2-1; D is possibly TRBD2 (5 bases). Deletions cut 2 bases from V and 1 base from J, with 12 bases between. Per the germline V gene, CDR1 is SGHTA and CDR2 is FQGNSA. The CDR3 contains 16 residues. The CDR3 bases are TGTGCCAGCAGCTTATCGGCGGGTTCGTCCTACAATGAGCAGTTCTTC. Its protein is CASSLSAGSSYNEQFF. The entire variable domain, with the rest obtained from reference TRBV7-2 and TRBJ2-1, is as follows: GAGVSQSPSNKVTEKGKDVELRCDPISGHTALYWYRQSLGQGLEFLIYFQGNSAPDKSGLPSDRFSAERTGGSVSTLTIQRTQQEDSAVYLCASSLSAGSSYNEQFFGPGTRLTVL.

The chain recombines TRBV30 with TRBJ2-5, with 8 bases that match TRBD2. There are 14 residues in the CDR3. Germline CDR1 and CDR2: GTSNPN and SVGIG (reference sequence). After removal of 1 base from V and 5 bases from J, the junction contained 6 bases not matched to a gene. The CDR3 coding sequence is TGTGCCTGGAGTGGCAGCGGGGGTTCTGAGACCCAGTACTTC. It codes for CAWSGSGGSETQYF.

J is TRBJ1-2 and V is TRBV21-1; the table's D gene call, TRBD1, was not cross checked with the DNA. TRBV21-1 is assigned pseudogene status. The CDR3 is made up of 18 amino acids. For the CDR3, the DNA is TGTGCCAGCAGCAGACGTAAAACCGGGACAGACTTATCATATGGCTACACCTTC. Translation gives CASSRRKTGTDLSYGYTF.

This chain joins TRBV6-6 and TRBJ1-5; 7 bases agree with TRBD1. There are 16 residues in the CDR3. Germline CDR1 reads MNHNY; CDR2 reads SVGAGI (reference sequence). The trim removed 6 bases at V and 0 bases at J, leaving 8 bases unmatched. For the CDR3, the DNA is TGTGCCAGCAGCTATGGGACAGTGAATAGCAATCAGCCCCAGCATTTT. Its protein product is CASSYGTVNSNQPQHF.

This sequence joins TRBV11-3 and TRBJ2-2; D possibly corresponds to TRBD2 (6 bases). This CDR3 region has 14 residues. The V end lost 4 bases, the J end lost 7 bases, and 13 bases lay between the germline ends. In germline, CDR1 is SGHNT, CDR2 YENEEA. The DNA for the CDR3 is TGTGCCAGCAGCTCCTCTAGGGAGGTCGGGGAGCTGTTTTTT. This gives the protein CASSSSREVGELFF.

The chain is built from TRBV6-5 and TRBJ2-7; the D gene is possibly TRBD2 (6 bases). V was pared by 0 bases and J by 4 bases, with 10 bases between. The CDR3 has 14 amino acids. Per germline, CDR1 MNHEY and CDR2 SVGAGI. CDR3 in amino acids: CASSYSRLAYEQYF. In nucleotides, the CDR3 is TGTGCCAGCAGTTACTCGAGGCTAGCGTACGAGCAGTACTTC.

The gene calls are TRBV11-2 and TRBJ1-2, with D perhaps TRBD1 (5 bases). Germline V lookup: CDR1 SGHAT, CDR2 FQNNGV. V was shortened by 2 bases and J by 8 bases, with 24 bases between the two germline ends. The CDR3 length is 17 residues. The CDR3: CASSLNIGIGGKYGYTF. The DNA for the CDR3 is TGTGCCAGCAGCTTAAATATCGGGATTGGGGGGAAATACGGCTACACCTTC.

The gene calls are TRBV13 and TRBJ2-3; perhaps TRBD1 as D (5 bases). V was cut by 2 bases and J by 2 bases, with 11 bases left in between. CDR3 length: 15 amino acids. Germline V CDR1 and CDR2: PRHDT, FYEKMQ (reference sequence). The CDR3: CASSLLAGLTDTQYF. CDR3 nucleotides: TGTGCCAGCAGCTTATTGGCAGGGCTCACAGATACGCAGTATTTT.

This clone came up once. The genes are TRBV10-2 and TRBJ2-3; tentatively, D is TRBD2 (6 bases). The CDR3 loop spans 13 amino acids. Germline V gene sequence: CDR1 WSHSY, CDR2 SAAADI. V dropped 7 bases and J dropped 4 bases, with 12 bases sitting between them. As DNA, the CDR3 is TGCGCCAGCACGAGCGGGTCTCCAGATACGCAGTATTTT. Translated: CASTSGSPDTQYF.

The rearrangement joins TRBV6-6 to TRBJ1-1; 7 bases agree with TRBD1. The germline V gene has CDR1 MNHNY and CDR2 SVGAGI (reference sequence). The CDR3 totals 14 residues. Unmatched junction bases numbered 6, after V lost 5 bases and J lost 3 bases. The CDR3 is CASSRRQGDTEAFF. The CDR3 region has the DNA TGTGCCAGCAGTCGTCGACAGGGAGACACTGAAGCTTTCTTT.

The V and J genes are TRBV15 and TRBJ2-5; no definite D call. The V gene lost 1 base and the J gene lost 4 bases, with 4 bases spanning the gap. CDR3 length: 12 residues. Germline CDR1 and CDR2: LNHNV and YYDKDF (reference sequence). The CDR3 DNA is TGTGCCACCAGCAGAGCCTCAGAGACCCAGTACTTC. The encoded protein is CATSRASETQYF. The whole variable domain, remainder taken from reference TRBV15 and TRBJ2-5, is DAMVIQNPRYQVTQFGKPVTLSCSQTLNHNVMYWYQQKSSQAPKLLFHYYDKDFNNEADTPDNFQSRRPNTSFCFLDIRSPGLGDTAMYLCATSRASETQYFGPGTRLLVL.